This T cell receptor beta chain is drawn from a study of neurological immune-mediated disorders. This clonotype was counted ten times or more. Antigen: not known. Indicated time point: technical triplicate 1. Template-switch 5'RACE cDNA synthesis added a 10-nucleotide unique molecular identifier. TCRdb passed the 5' RACE reads through MiXCR, listing each CDR3 protein once. Of fewer than 45,000 distinct CDR3 sequences in the sample, over 8.5% were seen once. The CDR3 loop spans 16 amino acids. The trim removed 6 bases at V and 6 bases at J, leaving 13 bases unmatched. Per the germline V gene, CDR1 is SNHLY and CDR2 is FYNNEI. General study findings and limits: HTLV-1-associated myelopathy ranked highest for TCR clonal expansion and multiple sclerosis lowest, beneath healthy controls.

Sequencing was performed on PBMCs. The source is a man in his sixties with HTLV-1-associated myelopathy (HAM/TSP). The V and J genes are TRBV2 and TRBJ2-7; 11 bases map to TRBD2. The CDR3 sequence: CASSLKGGLAGGEQYF. The CDR3 nucleotides read TGTGCCAGCAGCTTGAAAGGTGGGCTAGCGGGAGGCGAGCAGTACTTC.